This T cell receptor (beta chain) derives from a study of response to subunit inactivated influenza vaccine. This clonotype occurred a few times. Its antigen is not identified. Findings and limits, study-wide: New T cells are recruited in small numbers by each seasonal influenza vaccination, according to the authors' suggestion.

TCRdb fed the RT-PCR reads into MiXCR, producing one record per CDR3 protein. Among 450,000 to 550,000 distinct CDR3 sequences listed, roughly 27% were seen once. The sample in question was CD4+ T cells sorted from PBMCs, obtained less than 6 days after vaccination. The receptor was isolated from a man between 50 and 59 years old who received an inactivated influenza vaccine.

The CDR3 region has the DNA TGTGCCAGCAGCCCTAGAAGCCGGGCGGGCACCGGGGAGCTGTTTTTT. It is translated as CASSPRSRAGTGELFF. The rearrangement uses TRBV9 and TRBJ2-2; tentatively, D is TRBD2 (5 bases). The CDR3 runs to 16 residues. The V end lost 4 bases, the J end lost 4 bases, and 17 bases lay between the germline ends. Germline CDR1 reads SGDLS; CDR2 reads YYNGEE.